Shown below are 26 T cell receptor beta chains from a single sample sequenced in a study of blood T cell repertoires in COVID-19. Clones were read by immunoSEQ multiplex PCR, and TCRdb kept only the in-frame ones, dropping some. Of over 200,000 clones listed, about 83% are singletons. The specimen sequenced was peripheral blood. These receptors were collected from a woman aged 40 to 55 with active or convalescent COVID-19.

The chain carries TRBV6-5 and TRBJ1-5, with D possibly matching TRBD1 (6 bases). The CDR3 spans 16 residues. Trimming stripped 0 bases from V and 2 bases from J, with 11 bases between. Germline CDR1 reads MNHEY; CDR2 reads SVGAGI. CDR3 DNA: TGTGCCAGCAGTTACTCAGCGAAGGGGGGCAATCAGCCCCAGCATTTT. This gives the protein CASSYSAKGGNQPQHF.

The chain links TRBV19 to TRBJ1-2; 7 nucleotides agree with TRBD1. Germline assignment: CDR1 LNHDA and CDR2 SQIVND (reference sequence). The V and J ends lost 5 bases and 1 base, in that order; junction bases with no gene match: 25. There are 21 residues in the CDR3. For the CDR3, the DNA is TGTGCCAGTAGTCCCCCCAGTGGACAGGACATTATAGACCTCATTAACTATGGCTACACCTTC. Amino acid sequence: CASSPPSGQDIIDLINYGYTF.

This chain uses TRBV5-5 with TRBJ2-5; 11 bases align to TRBD2. Germline loops: CDR1 SGHKS, CDR2 YYEKEE (reference sequence). The CDR3 is 16 residues long. J was trimmed by 5 bases and V by 3 bases; bases with no gene match: 9. The CDR3 nucleotides read TGTGCCAGCAGCTGGACGTCTAGCGGGGGGCGGGAGACCCAGTACTTC. This encodes CASSWTSSGGRETQYF.

The chain joins TRBV29-1 to TRBJ2-7; D perhaps matches TRBD2 (6 bases). Germline V gives CDR1 SQVTM, CDR2 ANQGSEA. Trimming stripped 3 bases from V and 3 bases from J, with 18 bases between. CDR3 size: 15 residues. For the CDR3, the DNA is TGCAGCGTTGACGGAGGGGCGGGCATAGGCTACGAGCAGTACTTC. This gives the protein CSVDGGAGIGYEQYF.

The chain uses TRBV3-1 (or the pseudogene TRBV3-2) and TRBJ2-3; tentatively, D is TRBD1 (6 bases). This CDR3 spans 16 amino acids. Trimming pared 3 bases from V and 2 bases from J, leaving 15 bases between. In germline, CDR1 is LGHDT, CDR2 YNNKEL (reference sequence). The CDR3 spells CASSHRDTKTTDTQYF. DNA for the CDR3: TGTGCCAGCAGCCATCGGGACACGAAGACCACAGATACGCAGTATTTT.

The rearrangement uses TRBV5-6 and TRBJ1-2, with 9 bases identical to TRBD1. The germline V gene has CDR1 SGHDT and CDR2 YYEEEE. The CDR3 has 14 amino acids. Germline trimming cut 5 bases from V and 8 bases from J; bases unmatched to any gene: 10. Here the CDR3 DNA reads TGTGCCAGCAGAACCACAGGGGGCAAAGGGGGCTACACCTTC. Its protein is CASRTTGGKGGYTF.

This clone has just one count. V gene TRBV28 combines with J gene TRBJ2-5; D is uncertain. The CDR3 totals 12 residues. V lost 5 bases and J 3 bases, leaving 7 bases between the germline ends. The germline gives CDR1 MDHEN, CDR2 SYDVKM. CDR3 nucleotides: TGTGCCAGCAGTGGGCCCAAAGAGACCCAGTACTTC. Its translation is CASSGPKETQYF. The variable domain in full, with the rest retrieved from reference TRBV28 and TRBJ2-5, is DVKVTQSSRYLVKRTGEKVFLECVQDMDHENMFWYRQDPGLGLRLIYFSYDVKMKEKGDIPEGYSVSREKKERFSLILESASTNQTSMYLCASSGPKETQYFGPGTRLLVL.

V gene TRBV30 combines with J gene TRBJ1-2; tentative D call: TRBD1 (6 bases). V was clipped by 4 bases and J by 6 bases, with 15 bases between them. This CDR3 is built from 13 residues. Germline CDR1 and CDR2: GTSNPN and SVGIG (reference sequence). The CDR3 DNA reads TGTGCCTGGACAAATTCCAACAGGGATGGCTACACCTTC. Protein sequence: CAWTNSNRDGYTF.

The chain recombines TRBV14 with TRBJ2-3; no firm D call. Germline V lookup: CDR1 SGHDN, CDR2 FVKESK. The CDR3 spans 12 residues. Trimming left V 4 bases short and J 4 bases short, with 6 bases between. DNA of the CDR3: TGTGCCAGCAGCCCCAGCGCAGATACGCAGTATTTT. Encoded protein: CASSPSADTQYF.

The rearrangement uses TRBV29-1 and TRBJ1-1; weak D call: TRBD1 (5 bases). Per germline, CDR1 SQVTM and CDR2 ANQGSEA. Trimming pared 6 bases from V and 0 bases from J, leaving 8 bases between. CDR3 size: 12 residues. As DNA, the CDR3 is TGCAGCGTGGGGGGTTTGAACACTGAAGCTTTCTTT. It is translated as CSVGGLNTEAFF.

This chain links TRBV7-9 with TRBJ1-4, with D uncertain. Looked up from germline, CDR1 is SEHNR and CDR2 is FQNEAQ (reference sequence). The CDR3 extends over 16 amino acids. Trimming shortened V by 4 bases and J by 0 bases, and 12 bases separated the two germline ends. The DNA of the CDR3 is TGTGCCAGCAGCTCACCCGGACTGACAACTAATGAAAAACTGTTTTTT. This codes for CASSSPGLTTNEKLFF.

This clone came up a few times. The rearrangement uses TRBV7-6 and TRBJ2-1, with 14 positions matching TRBD2. The CDR3 has 15 residues. With 5 bases clipped from V and 10 bases from J, the junction kept 7 bases outside the gene matches. Per germline, CDR1 SGHVS and CDR2 FNYEAQ. CDR3 amino acids: CASSRGLAGGKEQFF. The CDR3 nucleotides are TGTGCCAGCAGCCGAGGACTAGCGGGGGGTAAGGAGCAGTTCTTC.

Only one count was recorded for this clone. V and J are TRBV5-4 and TRBJ2-1, with 8 bases that match TRBD1. With 4 bases clipped from V and 9 bases from J, the junction kept 12 bases outside the gene matches. CDR3 length: 15 amino acids. The V gene's germline CDR1 is SGHNT and CDR2 YYREEE (reference sequence). The CDR3 region has the DNA TGTGCCAGCAGCCCGCCCGGGACAGGCCCTACTGAGCAGTTCTTC. This translates into CASSPPGTGPTEQFF.

This chain uses TRBV7-8 with TRBJ2-7; TRBD1 agrees at 8 bases. The V and J ends lost 5 bases and 6 bases, in that order; junction bases with no gene match: 9. The CDR3 has 14 residues. Germline loops: CDR1 SGHVS, CDR2 FQNEAQ. This CDR3 reads CASSPWDRPREQYF. In nucleotides, the CDR3 is TGTGCCAGCAGCCCGTGGGACAGGCCGCGCGAGCAGTACTTC.

Worth noting for this clone: The same CDR3 also results from other DNA sequences found in this sample. The chain carries TRBV7-3 and TRBJ1-1; D not certain. This CDR3 has 13 amino acids. Trimming pared 2 bases from V and 0 bases from J, leaving 4 bases between. Germline V gene sequence: CDR1 SGHTA, CDR2 FQGTGA. The CDR3 DNA reads as TGTGCCAGCAGCTTATCCATGAACACTGAAGCTTTCTTT. Protein sequence: CASSLSMNTEAFF. Combining the CDR3 with reference TRBV7-3 and TRBJ1-1 gives the whole variable domain GAGVSQTPSNKVTEKGKYVELRCDPISGHTALYWYRQSLGQGPEFLIYFQGTGAADDSGLPNDRFFAVRPEGSVSTLKIQRTERGDSAVYLCASSLSMNTEAFFGQGTRLTVV.

V usage is TRBV18 and J usage is TRBJ2-3, with 10 bases aligning to TRBD1. This CDR3 region has 15 residues. J was trimmed by 1 base and V by 4 bases; bases with no gene match: 2. Germline CDR1 reads KGHSH; CDR2 reads LQKENI. The CDR3: CASSLGTGGTDTQYF. The DNA of the CDR3 is TGTGCCAGCTCACTAGGGACAGGGGGCACAGATACGCAGTATTTT.

This clone appeared a few times. V is TRBV5-1 and J is TRBJ1-1, with 7 positions matching TRBD1. The germline gives CDR1 SGHRS, CDR2 YFSETQ. The CDR3 runs to 16 residues. After removal of 4 bases from V and 2 bases from J, the junction contained 11 bases not matched to a gene. CDR3 nucleotides: TGCGCCAGCAGCGGTCCGGGACAGTCCCCCAACACTGAAGCTTTCTTT. This gives the protein CASSGPGQSPNTEAFF.

This rearrangement joins TRBV2 to TRBJ2-5; 9 bases map to TRBD2. V was pared by 6 bases and J by 5 bases, with 7 bases of the junction left unmatched. Germline CDR1 reads SNHLY; CDR2 reads FYNNEI. The CDR3 is 14 amino acids. The CDR3 loop is CASRRAGGRETQYF. Here the CDR3 DNA reads TGTGCCAGCAGACGGGCGGGGGGGCGTGAGACCCAGTACTTC.

The chain combines TRBV6-6 with TRBJ2-1; 16 bases match TRBD2. Germline CDR1 and CDR2: MNHNY and SVGAGI (reference sequence). The CDR3 runs to 20 residues. Losses at the gene ends were 6 bases for V and 6 bases for J; bases not matched to a gene: 17. CDR3 DNA sequence: TGTGCCAGCAGCCGCCATCGGGGACTAGCGGGGGGGAGCGGATTCAATGAGCAGTTCTTC. As protein: CASSRHRGLAGGSGFNEQFF.

The V and J genes are TRBV4-1 and TRBJ2-3, with D possibly matching TRBD1 (6 bases). V was trimmed by 4 bases and J by 2 bases, leaving 16 bases between them. The CDR3 length is 16 residues. Germline V CDR1 and CDR2: MGHRA, YSYEKL. Here the CDR3 DNA reads TGCGCCAGCAGCCCCCCCTACCGGGACACCACAGATACGCAGTATTTT. Encoded protein: CASSPPYRDTTDTQYF.

CDR3 sequence (DNA): TGCGCCAGCAGCCAACCCGGGACTAGCAGAAACAATGAGCAGTTCTTC. This sequence encodes CASSQPGTSRNNEQFF. The chain has TRBV4-1 and TRBJ2-1, with TRBD2 matching over 9 bases. This CDR3 contains 16 residues. Germline CDR1 is MGHRA and CDR2 is YSYEKL. Trimming cost V 2 bases and J 5 bases; bases outside gene matches: 7.

This clone has a single count. The chain has TRBV27 and TRBJ1-2; unclear D gene. CDR1 and CDR2 (germline): MNHEY, SMNVEV (reference sequence). The CDR3 runs to 11 residues. With 6 bases removed from V and 4 bases from J, the gap between germline ends came to 6 bases. The CDR3 sequence is CASRKRYGYTF. As DNA, the CDR3 is TGTGCCAGCAGAAAGCGCTATGGCTACACCTTC.

About this clone: This specimen includes other DNA sequences encoding the same CDR3. The chain joins TRBV15 to TRBJ2-2; no clear D gene. V was shortened by 1 base and J by 7 bases, with 4 bases between the two germline ends. In germline, CDR1 is LNHNV, CDR2 YYDKDF (reference sequence). The CDR3 loop spans 12 amino acids. The CDR3, as DNA: TGTGCCACCAGCAGAGCTAGCGGGGAGCTGTTTTTT. Translating gives CATSRASGELFF.

This chain uses TRBV25-1 with TRBJ2-5, with D possibly TRBD1 on 5 matching bases. The CDR3 is 15 amino acids. Germline V gene sequence: CDR1 MGHDK, CDR2 SYGVNS. Trimming cost V 3 bases and J 1 base, with 12 bases left between them. The CDR3 protein is CASSDATEPQETQYF. CDR3 coding DNA: TGTGCCAGCAGTGACGCGACAGAACCCCAAGAGACCCAGTACTTC.

This chain links TRBV24-1 with TRBJ2-5; D is possibly TRBD1 (6 bases). Germline V gives CDR1 KGHDR, CDR2 SFDVKD. Trimming took 3 bases from V and 5 from J, leaving 12 bases between them. The CDR3 is made up of 14 amino acids. For the CDR3, the DNA is TGTGCCACCAGTGATCCGAACCAGGGGGAGACCCAGTACTTC. The encoded protein is CATSDPNQGETQYF.

The chain employs TRBV30 and TRBJ1-2; 8 bases are shared with TRBD1. V lost 3 bases, J lost 6 bases, and 3 bases stayed unmatched. Germline V gene data show CDR1 as GTSNPN and CDR2 as SVGIG (reference sequence). The CDR3 has 12 residues. CDR3 in amino acids: CAWSRTGNGYTF. In nucleotides, the CDR3 is TGTGCCTGGAGCCGGACAGGGAATGGCTACACCTTC. The full variable domain, in which reference TRBV30 and TRBJ1-2 provide the parts outside the CDR3, is SQTIHQWPATLVQPVGSPLSLECTVEGTSNPNLYWYRQAAGRGLQLLFYSVGIGQISSEVPQNLSASRPQDRQFILSSKKLLLSDSGFYLCAWSRTGNGYTFGSGTRLTVV.